This is a list of T cell receptor beta chains from one sample in a study of spatial heterogeneity in lung cancer. TCRdb ran MiXCR on the 5' RACE reads and lists one entry per CDR3 protein. Here the sample spans approximately 44,000 distinct CDR3 sequences, 12% to 15% being singletons. The material was PBMCs, obtained at surgery. All receptors come from a male donor with early-stage non-small cell lung cancer. Both conserved end residues are part of each CDR3. Each record gives: D gene, J gene, V gene, clone size, CDR3 protein, CDR3 DNA. The D gene is left open where the match is weak. A clone size is listed for some rows: how often the clone was seen (once, few, many), or a class if it is expanded.

d_call: TRBD1; j_call: TRBJ1-1; v_call: TRBV6-5; clone_size: .; cdr3_aa: CASSARRDRGPEAFF; cdr3_nt: TGTGCCAGCAGCGCACGCCGGGACAGGGGACCTGAAGCTTTCTTT
d_call: .; j_call: TRBJ2-5; v_call: TRBV5-1; clone_size: .; cdr3_aa: CASSLQGRQETQYF; cdr3_nt: TGCGCCAGCAGCCTACAGGGGAGGCAAGAGACCCAGTACTTC
d_call: TRBD1; j_call: TRBJ1-4; v_call: TRBV4-1; clone_size: .; cdr3_aa: CASSQLRQGRGSGNEKLFF; cdr3_nt: TGCGCCAGCAGCCAACTTCGACAGGGGAGGGGGTCGGGTAATGAAAAACTGTTTTTT
d_call: .; j_call: TRBJ1-1; v_call: TRBV12-3/TRBV12-4; clone_size: .; cdr3_aa: CASSDRKSHTEAFF; cdr3_nt: TGTGCCAGCAGTGACAGGAAATCTCACACTGAAGCTTTCTTT
d_call: .; j_call: TRBJ2-2; v_call: TRBV5-1; clone_size: .; cdr3_aa: CASSLATGRGAGELFF; cdr3_nt: TGCGCCAGCAGCTTGGCAACAGGACGAGGGGCCGGGGAGCTGTTTTTT
d_call: .; j_call: TRBJ1-1; v_call: TRBV29-1; clone_size: .; cdr3_aa: CSVTHPTAPGVNTEAFF; cdr3_nt: TGCAGCGTTACCCACCCGACAGCGCCGGGTGTTAACACTGAAGCTTTCTTT
d_call: .; j_call: TRBJ1-2; v_call: TRBV28; clone_size: once; cdr3_aa: CASSLVAGLYYGYTF; cdr3_nt: TGTGCCAGCAGTTTGGTCGCAGGGTTATACTATGGCTACACCTTC
d_call: TRBD2; j_call: TRBJ2-2; v_call: TRBV7-9; clone_size: many; cdr3_aa: CASSSLAGGRTGELFF; cdr3_nt: TGTGCCAGCAGCTCCCTAGCGGGAGGGAGGACCGGGGAGCTGTTTTTT
d_call: .; j_call: TRBJ1-2; v_call: TRBV15; clone_size: few; cdr3_aa: CATSSTRQAPNYGYTF; cdr3_nt: TGTGCCACCAGTTCAACTCGACAAGCACCTAACTATGGCTACACCTTC
d_call: TRBD1; j_call: TRBJ1-1; v_call: TRBV27; clone_size: few; cdr3_aa: CASSLGQTNTEAFF; cdr3_nt: TGTGCCAGCAGTTTGGGACAGACGAACACTGAAGCTTTCTTT
d_call: TRBD1; j_call: TRBJ2-2; v_call: TRBV6-1; clone_size: .; cdr3_aa: CASTMDRATGELFF; cdr3_nt: TGTGCCAGCACCATGGACAGGGCAACCGGGGAGCTGTTTTTT
d_call: TRBD1; j_call: TRBJ2-1; v_call: TRBV10-3; clone_size: few; cdr3_aa: CAISDLTGGDEQFF; cdr3_nt: TGTGCCATCAGTGATCTAACAGGGGGCGATGAGCAGTTCTTC
d_call: .; j_call: TRBJ2-1; v_call: TRBV28; clone_size: .; cdr3_aa: CASSARGNEQFF; cdr3_nt: TGTGCCAGCAGCGCCAGAGGCAATGAGCAGTTCTTC
d_call: TRBD2; j_call: TRBJ2-7; v_call: TRBV28; clone_size: many; cdr3_aa: CASSLPGGGVEQYF; cdr3_nt: TGTGCCAGCAGTTTACCCGGGGGAGGGGTCGAGCAGTACTTC
d_call: .; j_call: TRBJ1-4; v_call: TRBV21-1; clone_size: .; cdr3_aa: CPSSKIRDRADEKLFF; cdr3_nt: TGTCCCAGCAGCAAAATCCGCGACAGGGCGGATGAAAAACTGTTTTTT
d_call: TRBD1; j_call: TRBJ2-3; v_call: TRBV6-1; clone_size: many; cdr3_aa: CASSHYPGGTQYF; cdr3_nt: TGTGCCAGCAGCCACTACCCAGGGGGTACGCAGTATTTT
d_call: .; j_call: TRBJ2-5; v_call: TRBV7-9; clone_size: .; cdr3_aa: CASSLGIASGETQYF; cdr3_nt: TGTGCCAGCAGCTTAGGCATAGCCTCGGGAGAGACCCAGTACTTC
d_call: TRBD1; j_call: TRBJ1-5; v_call: TRBV3-1; clone_size: .; cdr3_aa: CASSQRQGDQPQHF; cdr3_nt: TGTGCCAGCAGCCAAAGGCAGGGGGATCAGCCCCAGCATTTT
d_call: .; j_call: TRBJ2-7; v_call: TRBV29-1; clone_size: many; cdr3_aa: CSAAEGKRTYEQYF; cdr3_nt: TGCAGCGCCGCCGAGGGGAAACGAACCTACGAGCAGTACTTC
d_call: TRBD1; j_call: TRBJ2-7; v_call: TRBV5-1; clone_size: few; cdr3_aa: CASSLTGGDEQYF; cdr3_nt: TGCGCCAGCAGCTTGACAGGGGGCGACGAGCAGTACTTC
d_call: .; j_call: TRBJ2-7; v_call: TRBV20-1; clone_size: many; cdr3_aa: CSASRDGTYEQYF; cdr3_nt: TGCAGTGCTAGCCGGGACGGTACCTACGAGCAGTACTTC
d_call: .; j_call: TRBJ1-2; v_call: TRBV2; clone_size: many; cdr3_aa: CASLGEPIYGYTF; cdr3_nt: TGTGCCAGCCTCGGCGAACCAATCTATGGCTACACCTTC
d_call: .; j_call: TRBJ1-1; v_call: TRBV11-2; clone_size: many; cdr3_aa: CASTNSPMGGGTEAFF; cdr3_nt: TGTGCCAGCACCAACTCCCCCATGGGAGGGGGAACTGAAGCTTTCTTT
d_call: TRBD2; j_call: TRBJ2-3; v_call: TRBV2; clone_size: .; cdr3_aa: CASREGLAGADTQYF; cdr3_nt: TGTGCCAGCAGGGAAGGACTAGCGGGAGCTGATACGCAGTATTTT
d_call: .; j_call: TRBJ1-3; v_call: TRBV29-1; clone_size: many; cdr3_aa: CSGEFTGGNTIYF; cdr3_nt: TGCAGCGGTGAATTCACCGGCGGAAACACCATATATTTT
d_call: TRBD2; j_call: TRBJ2-3; v_call: TRBV20-1; clone_size: many; cdr3_aa: CSAMTSGITDTQYF; cdr3_nt: TGCAGTGCTATGACTAGCGGGATCACAGATACGCAGTATTTT
d_call: TRBD1; j_call: TRBJ1-5; v_call: TRBV18; clone_size: .; cdr3_aa: CASSPRTGGSNQPQHF; cdr3_nt: TGTGCCAGCTCACCACGGACAGGGGGTAGCAATCAGCCCCAGCATTTT
d_call: .; j_call: TRBJ2-3; v_call: TRBV2; clone_size: few; cdr3_aa: CASAPRRSSTDTQYF; cdr3_nt: TGTGCCAGCGCTCCCCGGCGGTCTAGCACAGATACGCAGTATTTT
d_call: .; j_call: TRBJ2-3; v_call: TRBV27; clone_size: .; cdr3_aa: CASSPGGTQYF; cdr3_nt: TGTGCCAGCAGCCCAGGAGGTACGCAGTATTTT
d_call: .; j_call: TRBJ2-3; v_call: TRBV19; clone_size: .; cdr3_aa: CASSTGVGSPDTQYF; cdr3_nt: TGTGCCAGTAGTACGGGGGTTGGCAGTCCAGATACGCAGTATTTT
d_call: TRBD2; j_call: TRBJ2-1; v_call: TRBV5-5; clone_size: few; cdr3_aa: CASSPGRGTYNEQFF; cdr3_nt: TGTGCCAGCAGCCCCGGGAGGGGTACATACAATGAGCAGTTCTTC
d_call: TRBD2; j_call: TRBJ2-5; v_call: TRBV5-1; clone_size: .; cdr3_aa: CASSLSGTTPQETQYF; cdr3_nt: TGCGCCAGCAGCTTGAGCGGGACGACCCCCCAAGAGACCCAGTACTTC
d_call: .; j_call: TRBJ2-6; v_call: TRBV15; clone_size: few; cdr3_aa: CATSRVLGTGANVLTF; cdr3_nt: TGTGCCACCAGCAGAGTACTGGGTACTGGGGCCAACGTCCTGACTTTC
d_call: .; j_call: TRBJ1-1; v_call: TRBV15; clone_size: .; cdr3_aa: CATSNGAGKAFF; cdr3_nt: TGTGCCACCAGCAACGGGGCAGGGAAAGCTTTCTTT
d_call: TRBD2; j_call: TRBJ2-1; v_call: TRBV7-8; clone_size: .; cdr3_aa: CASSPGLAGPSYNEQFF; cdr3_nt: TGTGCCAGCAGCCCAGGACTAGCGGGTCCCTCCTACAATGAGCAGTTCTTC
d_call: TRBD1; j_call: TRBJ1-5; v_call: TRBV19; clone_size: .; cdr3_aa: CASSATGVGNQPQHF; cdr3_nt: TGTGCCAGTAGTGCCACAGGGGTCGGCAATCAGCCCCAGCATTTT
d_call: TRBD2; j_call: TRBJ2-1; v_call: TRBV20-1; clone_size: few; cdr3_aa: CSARDRLAGRYNEQFF; cdr3_nt: TGCAGTGCTAGAGATAGGCTAGCGGGCCGATACAATGAGCAGTTCTTC
d_call: .; j_call: TRBJ1-5; v_call: TRBV3-1; clone_size: many; cdr3_aa: CASSQDRSQPQHF; cdr3_nt: TGTGCCAGCAGCCAAGATAGAAGTCAGCCCCAGCATTTT
d_call: .; j_call: TRBJ1-5; v_call: TRBV20-1; clone_size: .; cdr3_aa: CSAREGRDNQPQHF; cdr3_nt: TGCAGTGCTAGGGAGGGGAGGGACAATCAGCCCCAGCATTTT
d_call: .; j_call: TRBJ2-1; v_call: TRBV5-1; clone_size: many; cdr3_aa: CASSLGPSLSNEQFF; cdr3_nt: TGCGCCAGCAGCCTGGGACCTAGTCTTAGCAATGAGCAGTTCTTC
d_call: TRBD1; j_call: TRBJ2-7; v_call: TRBV2; clone_size: few; cdr3_aa: CASRQGVGSYEQYF; cdr3_nt: TGTGCCAGCAGGCAGGGGGTGGGCTCCTACGAGCAGTACTTC